One sample yielded the 21 T cell receptor beta chains listed below, sequenced in a study of T cell responses to AZD1222 COVID-19 vaccine. Assay used: immunoSEQ multiplex PCR; TCRdb lists only in-frame clones, some missing. This table has roughly 90,000 clones, 86% appearing once. The sequencing here drew on peripheral blood, taken on day 0 of AZD1222 vaccination. The receptors were sampled from an adult in good health.

CDR3 sequence reads: CASSNAGTGLETQYF. The CDR3 coding sequence is TGTGCCAGCAGCAACGCCGGGACAGGGCTGGAGACCCAGTACTTC. This chain uses TRBV6-2 or TRBV6-3 with TRBJ2-5, with 9 bases fitting TRBD1. Germline CDR1 MNHEY, CDR2 SVGEGT. V lost 6 bases and J lost 5; bases outside the gene matches: 10. The CDR3 is 15 amino acids.

This rearrangement joins TRBV19 to TRBJ2-2, with 12 bases that match TRBD1. This CDR3 is 15 amino acids long. The junction had 4 bases not matched to a gene; V was cut back by 4 bases and J by 7 bases. Germline values: CDR1 LNHDA, CDR2 SQIVND (reference sequence). CDR3 in amino acids: CASSTGTGGGGELFF. The DNA for the CDR3 is TGTGCCAGTAGTACCGGGACAGGGGGCGGCGGGGAGCTGTTTTTT.

The chain is built from TRBV6-6 and TRBJ2-2; possibly TRBD1 for D (7 bases). CDR3 length: 14 residues. Germline V gives CDR1 MNHNY, CDR2 SVGAGI (reference sequence). V lost 11 bases, J lost 3 bases, and 16 bases lay in between. The CDR3 DNA follows: TGTGCCGGACGACAGGGACTTGACACCGGGGAGCTGTTTTTT. Protein sequence: CAGRQGLDTGELFF.

The V gene is TRBV18, the J gene TRBJ1-5; 8 bases map to TRBD1. Germline values: CDR1 KGHSH, CDR2 LQKENI. V was pared by 1 base and J by 4 bases, with 3 bases of the junction left unmatched. The CDR3 loop spans 15 amino acids. Written as DNA, the CDR3 is TGTGCCAGCTCACCACAAAACAGGGGGAATCAGCCCCAGCATTTT. Amino acid sequence: CASSPQNRGNQPQHF.

The rearrangement uses TRBV2 and TRBJ1-2, with a weak D call TRBD1 (6 bases). From germline, CDR1 is SNHLY and CDR2 FYNNEI. With 8 bases removed from V and 8 bases from J, the gap between germline ends came to 15 bases. CDR3 size: 12 residues. For the CDR3, the DNA is TGTGCCAGCCAGGCCAGGGGTCGCGGCTACACCTTC. Protein sequence: CASQARGRGYTF. Filled out from reference TRBV2 and TRBJ1-2, the complete variable domain reads EPEVTQTPSHQVTQMGQEVILRCVPISNHLYFYWYRQILGQKVEFLVSFYNNEISEKSEIFDDQFSVERPDGSNFTLKIRSTKLEDSAMYFCASQARGRGYTFGSGTRLTVV.

CDR3 coding DNA: TGTGCCAGCAGCTTGCCGGGACGAATAGGGGACAATGAGCAGTTCTTC. Translating it yields CASSLPGRIGDNEQFF. The V call is TRBV5-4, the J call TRBJ2-1; D possibly uses TRBD1 or TRBD2 (5 bases each). The V gene lost 1 base and the J gene lost 5 bases, with 16 bases spanning the gap. Germline CDR1 is SGHNT and CDR2 is YYREEE (reference sequence). The CDR3 is 16 residues long.

This clone occurred a few times. The chain combines TRBV5-4 with TRBJ2-7, with a weak D call TRBD2 (6 bases). Germline lookup yields CDR1 SGHNT and CDR2 YYREEE (reference sequence). The CDR3 consists of 15 residues. V was clipped by 4 bases and J by 5 bases, with 19 bases between them. This CDR3 reads CASSGGLRDGNEQYF. For the CDR3, the DNA is TGTGCCAGCAGCGGGGGACTCCGGGATGGGAACGAGCAGTACTTC.

The chain is built from TRBV3-1 (or the pseudogene TRBV3-2) and TRBJ1-1, with 8 positions matching TRBD1. Looked up from germline, CDR1 is LGHDT and CDR2 is YNNKEL (reference sequence). V trimming: 6 bases; J trimming: 4 bases; junction bases outside the gene matches: 4. The CDR3 consists of 13 residues. The CDR3 DNA sequence: TGTGCCAGCAGTCCGACAGGGGTCACTGAAGCTTTCTTT. It specifies CASSPTGVTEAFF.

V is TRBV27 and J is TRBJ1-5; perhaps TRBD1 as D (5 bases). CDR1 and CDR2 from the germline V gene are MNHEY and SMNVEV (reference sequence). This CDR3 has 13 amino acids. Trimming pared 6 bases from V and 5 bases from J, leaving 11 bases between. CDR3 in DNA: TGTGCCAGCAGGGGGCAGGGCTATCAGCCCCAGCATTTT. Protein: CASRGQGYQPQHF.

The V call is TRBV5-5, the J call TRBJ2-7; 8 nucleotides agree with TRBD1. Trimming at V came to 5 bases and at J to 5 bases, leaving 9 bases not matched to a gene. This CDR3 spans 14 amino acids. CDR1 and CDR2 from the germline V gene are SGHKS and YYEKEE (reference sequence). CDR3 sequence: CASRQAGGYHEQYF. DNA for the CDR3: TGTGCCAGCAGACAGGCAGGGGGCTACCACGAGCAGTACTTC.

The rearrangement uses TRBV29-1 and TRBJ1-2; TRBD1 is a possible D gene (5 bases). The length of the CDR3 is 13 residues. In germline, CDR1 is SQVTM, CDR2 ANQGSEA. The V and J ends lost 2 bases and 4 bases respectively, with 11 bases between them. CDR3 protein: CSVEPQGSYGYTF. CDR3 DNA sequence: TGCAGCGTTGAACCGCAGGGATCCTATGGCTACACCTTC.

In DNA, the CDR3 is TGTGCCAGCAGCGCAGGGGGGGCCACTGAAGCTTTCTTT. Residues: CASSAGGATEAFF. The chain joins TRBV7-3 to TRBJ1-1; 7 bases line up with TRBD1. The V gene end was trimmed by 5 bases and the J gene end by 4 bases; junction bases not matched to a gene: 4. The germline gives CDR1 SGHTA, CDR2 FQGTGA. This CDR3 is 13 amino acids long.

This rearrangement joins TRBV27 to TRBJ2-7; the D call may be TRBD1 or TRBD2 (5 bases each). This CDR3 region has 15 residues. Germline V gene sequence: CDR1 MNHEY, CDR2 SMNVEV (reference sequence). V was clipped by 0 bases and J by 2 bases, with 11 bases between them. Here the CDR3 DNA reads TGTGCCAGCAGTTTATCGACGGGACCAGCCTACGAGCAGTACTTC. Its protein product is CASSLSTGPAYEQYF.

The V call is TRBV24-1, the J call TRBJ2-3; TRBD1 matches 7 bases. The CDR3 covers 13 residues. Germline-derived CDR1 and CDR2 are KGHDR and SFDVKD. V trimming: 7 bases; J trimming: 6 bases; junction bases outside the gene matches: 6. In DNA form, the CDR3 reads TGTGCCACCAGCGGGACAGAGTCGGATACGCAGTATTTT. This translates into CATSGTESDTQYF.

This clone occurred a few times. The chain has TRBV7-2 and TRBJ2-3; D may be TRBD2 (6 bases). This CDR3 has 14 residues. CDR1 SGHTA and CDR2 FQGNSA come from the germline V gene. V shed 5 bases and J shed 5 bases, with 14 bases lying between them. This chain's CDR3 is CASSTRRVGDTQYF. CDR3 nucleotide sequence: TGTGCCAGCAGCACCCGGAGGGTTGGAGATACGCAGTATTTT.

The V gene is TRBV3-1 (or the pseudogene TRBV3-2), the J gene TRBJ1-2, with 7 positions matching TRBD1. CDR3 size: 13 residues. CDR1 LGHDT and CDR2 YNNKEL come from the germline V gene (reference sequence). J lost 4 bases, V lost 6 bases, and 5 bases had no gene match. CDR3 DNA: TGTGCCAGCAGACCCGGGACAGCCTATGGCTACACCTTC. Its protein is CASRPGTAYGYTF.

This chain connects TRBV7-9 to TRBJ2-1; 7 bases match TRBD2. The junction had 4 bases not matched to a gene; V was cut back by 0 bases and J by 2 bases. The CDR3 runs to 16 residues. Per germline, CDR1 SEHNR and CDR2 FQNEAQ (reference sequence). DNA of the CDR3: TGTGCCAGCAGCTTAGCTGGGAGGGGCACCTACAATGAGCAGTTCTTC. It specifies CASSLAGRGTYNEQFF.

The genes are TRBV11-2 and TRBJ1-1; D perhaps matches TRBD1 (5 bases). V shed 2 bases and J shed 6 bases, with 7 bases lying between them. Germline CDR1 reads SGHAT; CDR2 reads FQNNGV. The CDR3 spans 12 residues. The CDR3 sequence: CASSLQGSEAFF. In DNA form, the CDR3 reads TGTGCCAGCAGCTTACAGGGTTCTGAAGCTTTCTTT.

The V gene is TRBV27, the J gene TRBJ2-3; perhaps TRBD2 as D (5 bases). CDR3 length equals 14 residues. With 3 bases removed from V and 1 base from J, the gap between germline ends came to 8 bases. Germline-derived CDR1 and CDR2 are MNHEY and SMNVEV (reference sequence). This chain's CDR3 is CASSFFSGTDTQYF. CDR3 DNA sequence: TGTGCCAGCAGTTTTTTTAGCGGCACAGATACGCAGTATTTT.

The chain uses TRBV6-2 or TRBV6-3 and TRBJ2-3; D not certain. The CDR3 length is 12 residues. Per the germline V gene, CDR1 is MNHEY and CDR2 is SVGEGT. V dropped 0 bases and J dropped 6 bases, with 4 bases sitting between them. The CDR3 DNA reads TGTGCCAGCAGTTACTCGAAGGATACGCAGTATTTT. It encodes CASSYSKDTQYF.

Here the CDR3 DNA reads TGTGCCAGCAGCCTAGGGGTAATAGGGGATACGCAGTATTTT. Translating gives CASSLGVIGDTQYF. This rearrangement joins TRBV7-2 to TRBJ2-3, with D possibly matching TRBD1 (5 bases). Germline V CDR1 and CDR2: SGHTA, FQGNSA. Trimming shortened V by 5 bases and J by 6 bases, and 15 bases separated the two germline ends. CDR3 size: 14 residues.